Listed here are 30 T cell receptor beta chains from one sample, sequenced in a study of tumor and adjacent non-tumor tissue in lung cancer. The library came from three nested PCR rounds adapted from ARM-PCR protocols. TCRdb analysed the multiplex PCR reads with MiXCR anew, one entry per CDR3 protein. The sample shows just over 200,000 distinct CDR3 sequences, 70% to 75% of them seen only once. No cell sorting was done before RNA was extracted from the tissue. The sample taken for sequencing was lung tumor tissue. The source is a man aged 55 to 70 with non-small cell lung cancer.

A note on this clonotype: One end of the junction does not line up with germline, which may come from a read error. DNA for the CDR3: TGTGCCGGCAGTTTTGGTTTTTCGAATACTGAAGCTTTCTTC. Translating gives CAGSFGFSNTEAFF. This rearrangement joins TRBV6-1 to TRBJ1-1; D gene unclear. The CDR3 is 14 amino acids. Germline lookup yields CDR1 MNHNS and CDR2 SASEGT.

This clonotype was observed once. The chain couples TRBV11-1 to TRBJ1-1; weak D call: TRBD1 (5 bases). The V end was cut by 9 bases, the J end by 7 bases, with 24 bases between. The CDR3 length is 15 residues. Germline lookup yields CDR1 SGHAT and CDR2 FQDESV (reference sequence). The chain's CDR3 is CASSHRWQGSNEAFF. CDR3 coding DNA: TGTGCCAGTAGCCATAGGTGGCAGGGAAGTAATGAAGCTTTCTTT.

This clonotype showed up many times. The chain joins TRBV7-8 to TRBJ2-5, with no clear D. Germline loops: CDR1 SGHVS, CDR2 FQNEAQ. CDR3 length: 15 residues. Trimming removed 1 base from V and 0 bases from J, with 9 bases in between. CDR3 nucleotides: TGTGCCAGCAGCTTAGGACCTAGGTACCAAGAGACCCAGTACTTC. This translates into CASSLGPRYQETQYF.

Comment on this clonotype: A read error is possible here, since a much larger clone lies one base away. This chain uses TRBV12-3 or TRBV12-4 with TRBJ2-5; TRBD1 might be the D (5 bases). This CDR3 has 14 amino acids. The CDR3 protein is CASSRDRVQETRYF. CDR3 DNA: TGTGCCAGCAGCCGAGACAGAGTCCAAGAGACCCGGTACTTC.

This clonotype was seen just once. The CDR3 end shows no conserved phenylalanine or tryptophan, and so a read error is likely. The rearrangement joins TRBV6-1 to TRBJ2-2; D is tentatively TRBD1 or TRBD2 (5 bases each). This CDR3 is built from 13 residues. From germline, CDR1 is MNHNS and CDR2 SASEGT. The CDR3 here is CASRDINTGKLFL. The CDR3 coding sequence is TGTGCCAGCAGGGACATAAACACCGGGAAGCTGTTTCTT.

This clonotype was found many times. The chain is built from TRBV11-1 and TRBJ2-7; 10 nucleotides match TRBD1. With 3 bases clipped from V and 3 bases from J, the junction kept 2 bases outside the gene matches. The CDR3 loop spans 14 amino acids. Germline CDR1 SGHAT, CDR2 FQDESV (reference sequence). The CDR3 nucleotides are TGTGCCAGCAGCTTGGGACAGGGGTACTACGAGCAGTACTTC. Protein product: CASSLGQGYYEQYF.

Points on this clonotype: A much larger clone is a single base away; this may be a read error. The J gene is TRBJ2-5, the V gene TRBV10-3; D may be TRBD1 (5 bases). V gave up 3 bases and J gave up 4 bases, with 12 bases separating them. There are 14 residues in the CDR3. Germline V gives CDR1 ENHRY, CDR2 SYGVKD. The CDR3: CAISDLTVAETQYF. CDR3 coding DNA: TGTGCCATCAGTGACTTGACAGTGGCAGAGACCCAGTACTTC.

This clonotype was found a few times. The CDR3 DNA reads as TGTGCCAGCAACAGAGAGGTTTCCTCTAGCACAGATACGCAGTATTTT. Amino acids: CASNREVSSSTDTQYF. The rearrangement uses TRBV6-1 and TRBJ2-3; D is ambiguous. This CDR3 is 16 amino acids long. CDR1 MNHNS and CDR2 SASEGT come from the germline V gene. The germline V and J ends were trimmed by 7 bases and 0 bases, with 17 bases remaining between them.

This clonotype was seen many times. The chain recombines TRBV11-2 with TRBJ2-1; TRBD1 agrees at 7 bases. The germline CDR1 and CDR2 sequences are SGHAT and FQNNGV. CDR3 size: 11 residues. V shed 7 bases and J 15 bases; nucleotides not matched to a gene: 9. The CDR3 region has the DNA TGTGCCAGCATCCGGGACAGAGCCCTGTTCTTC. The encoded protein is CASIRDRALFF.

Points on this clonotype: A much more abundant neighbour one base away suggests this may be a read error. This chain joins TRBV5-6 and TRBJ2-3; D may be TRBD1 (6 bases). This CDR3 has 15 amino acids. Germline values: CDR1 SGHDT, CDR2 YYEEEE. With 4 bases removed from V and 2 bases from J, the gap between germline ends came to 14 bases. CDR3 bases: TGTGCCAGCAGCAAAGACAGGCTCCTCACAGATACGCAGTATTTT. Protein product: CASSKDRLLTDTQYF.

As for this clonotype: At one of its ends the junction is not consistent with the germline gene, which may arise from a read error. The chain combines TRBV5-6 with TRBJ2-7; D possibly corresponds to TRBD1 (6 bases). The length of the CDR3 is 14 residues. Germline assignment: CDR1 SGHDT and CDR2 YYEEEE. The CDR3 here is CVSSLGINRDAQLF. CDR3 nucleotide sequence: TGTGTCAGCAGCTTGGGAATAAACAGGGACGCGCAGTTATTC.

Points on this clonotype: One end of the junction is discordant with germline, which a read error may explain. V and J are TRBV20-1 and TRBJ2-5; D possibly corresponds to TRBD2 (7 bases). The CDR3 sequence is 13 residues long. Germline loops: CDR1 DFQATT, CDR2 SNEGSKA (reference sequence). The DNA for the CDR3 is TGCGGTGCCCCCGGAGGGGGAGGGAAGACCCAGTATTTC. This gives the protein CGAPGGGGKTQYF.

This clonotype occurred once. The conserved phenylalanine or tryptophan is not found at the CDR3 terminus, so this likely reflects a read error. The rearrangement joins TRBV28 to TRBJ2-3, with unresolved D. V was cut by 4 bases and J by 4 bases, with 12 bases left in between. Germline assignment: CDR1 MDHEN and CDR2 SYDVKM. CDR3 length equals 14 residues. The CDR3 sequence: CASSSGAVPDTQYL. DNA for the CDR3: TGTGCCAGCAGTTCCGGAGCCGTCCCAGATACGCAGTATCTT.

V is TRBV6-6 and J is TRBJ2-1, with 10 bases that match TRBD2. V trimming: 6 bases; J trimming: 7 bases; junction bases outside the gene matches: 9. CDR3 length: 15 residues. Per the germline V gene, CDR1 is MNHNY and CDR2 is SVGAGI (reference sequence). CDR3 protein: CASRPLGTSENEQFF. CDR3 bases: TGTGCCAGCAGACCGCTTGGGACTAGCGAGAATGAGCAGTTCTTC.

Concerning this clonotype: This may be a read error, as it is one base from a much larger clone. The chain links TRBV12-3 or TRBV12-4 to TRBJ1-5; 9 bases align to TRBD1. CDR3 length equals 15 residues. Here the CDR3 reads CVSSLAGQGIQPQHF. CDR3 in DNA: TGTGTCAGCAGTTTAGCGGGACAGGGCATACAGCCCCAGCATTTT.

A word on this clonotype: This CDR3 is missing its conserved last phenylalanine or tryptophan, likely due to a read error. The rearrangement joins TRBV20-1 to TRBJ2-7, with D possibly TRBD1 on 6 matching bases. The CDR3 totals 14 residues. Germline V CDR1 and CDR2: DFQATT, SNEGSKA (reference sequence). Trimming shortened V by 8 bases and J by 3 bases, and 20 bases separated the two germline ends. For the CDR3, the DNA is TGCAGTACTTCCTCGGACAGATACTGCTACGAGCAGTACCTC. It yields the protein CSTSSDRYCYEQYL.

Details on this clonotype: At one of its ends the junction is not consistent with the germline gene, which may arise from a read error. This chain links TRBV20-1 with TRBJ1-1, with 10 nucleotides matching TRBD1. Germline V gene data show CDR1 as DFQATT and CDR2 as SNEGSKA (reference sequence). This CDR3 region has 17 residues. The CDR3 reads CSTRESLRTGGNTEAFF. The CDR3 DNA is TGCAGTACTAGGGAAAGCCTCAGGACAGGGGGTAACACTGAAGCTTTCTTT.

This clonotype was detected many times. At one of its ends the junction is not consistent with the germline gene, which may arise from a read error. The V and J genes are TRBV12-3 or TRBV12-4 and TRBJ1-1; D gene unclear. The CDR3 runs 12 residues. Here the CDR3 reads CASARMNSEAFF. Here the CDR3 DNA reads TGTGCCAGCGCACGGATGAACTCTGAAGCTTTCTTT.

This clonotype was recorded at least ten times. The chain combines TRBV29-1 with TRBJ2-1; D is perhaps TRBD1 (6 bases). V lost 7 bases to trimming and J lost 4 bases, with 14 bases between them. The CDR3 is 13 residues long. Germline CDR1 and CDR2: SQVTM and ANQGSEA. This CDR3 reads CSAQGTNYNEQFF. Here the CDR3 DNA reads TGCAGCGCGCAGGGGACAAATTACAATGAGCAGTTCTTC.

Remarks on this clonotype: A read error is possible here, since a much larger clone lies one base away. V is TRBV6-1 and J is TRBJ2-1; 13 bases are shared with TRBD2. Unmatched junction bases numbered 5, after V lost 9 bases and J lost 3 bases. Germline V gene data show CDR1 as MNHNS and CDR2 as SASEGT. This CDR3 has 15 amino acids. The CDR3 coding sequence is TGTGCCAGACGACTAGCGGGGGGCCTCTACAATGAGCAGTTCTTC. It codes for CARRLAGGLYNEQFF.

This chain links TRBV4-1 with TRBJ2-7, with TRBD2 matching over 7 bases. The ends lost 1 base at V and 4 bases at J; junction bases unmatched: 4. The CDR3 runs 14 residues. Germline V gives CDR1 MGHRA, CDR2 YSYEKL. CDR3 sequence: CASSQGGGGYEQYF. The DNA of the CDR3 is TGCGCCAGCAGCCAAGGGGGCGGGGGTTACGAGCAGTACTTC.

A note on this clonotype: Likely a read error: the CDR3 ends without its conserved phenylalanine or tryptophan. V and J are TRBV12-3 or TRBV12-4 and TRBJ1-5; TRBD1 matches 8 bases. The J call may be incorrect, as the DNA end agrees better with TRBJ2-3. CDR3 length equals 15 residues. The CDR3 sequence: CASHRTGRPDQPQYY. The CDR3 region has the DNA TGTGCCAGCCATCGGACAGGGCGGCCGGACCAGCCCCAGTATTAT.

This rearrangement joins TRBV7-8 to TRBJ2-5, with D perhaps matching TRBD2 (7 bases). Germline CDR1 and CDR2: SGHVS and FQNEAQ. The CDR3 is 15 residues long. V lost 1 base and J lost 5, with 14 bases in between. In DNA form, the CDR3 reads TGTGCCAGCAGCTTAGTAAGGGGGAGGGTTGAGACCCAGTACTTC. Protein product: CASSLVRGRVETQYF.

On this clonotype: At one end, the junction sequence differs from germline, possibly due to a read error. The J gene is TRBJ2-5, the V gene TRBV10-1; TRBD1 matches at 11 bases. Germline V CDR1 and CDR2: WNHNN, SYGVQD (reference sequence). CDR3 length: 15 residues. DNA for the CDR3: TGCGCCAGCAATGACGGGGGGACAGGGGGAGAGACGCAGTACTTC. This translates into CASNDGGTGGETQYF.

This clonotype showed up many times. The genes are TRBV12-3 or TRBV12-4 and TRBJ2-1; the match to TRBD2 covers 8 bases. CDR3 length equals 11 residues. Unmatched junction bases numbered 8, after V lost 6 bases and J lost 16 bases. The CDR3 region is CASRTGTSLFF. The CDR3 DNA reads TGTGCCAGCAGAACCGGGACTAGTCTCTTCTTC.

On this clonotype itself: A much larger clone differs from this one at a single base, so this may be a read error. V usage is TRBV11-3 and J usage is TRBJ2-5; D tentatively fits TRBD1 or TRBD2 (5 bases each). V gave up 11 bases and J gave up 1 base, with 17 bases separating them. The CDR3 totals 14 residues. The germline V gene encodes CDR1 SGHNT and CDR2 YENEEA. The CDR3 DNA reads as TGTGCCGGCACCTACTTTGGGGGCCAAGAGACCCAGTACTTC. This translates into CAGTYFGGQETQYF. The full variable domain, its missing parts supplied by reference TRBV11-3 and TRBJ2-5, is EAGVVQSPRYKIIEKKQPVAFWCNPISGHNTLYWYLQNLGQGPELLIRYENEEAVDDSQLPKDRFSAERLKGVDSTLKIQPAELGDSAVYLCAGTYFGGQETQYFGPGTRLLVL.

As concerns this clonotype: Just one base apart from a much larger clone, this may be a read error. The CDR3 ends on some other residue instead of the conserved phenylalanine or tryptophan, so this is likely a read error. The rearrangement links TRBV4-3 to TRBJ2-1; D is ambiguous. Germline CDR1 is LGHNA and CDR2 is YSLEER. Trimming stripped 3 bases from V and 6 bases from J, with 12 bases between. This CDR3 spans 14 amino acids. This CDR3 is CASSHPGSGNEQFL. In DNA form, the CDR3 reads TGCGCCAGCAGCCATCCAGGATCCGGCAATGAGCAGTTCTTA.

To note about this clonotype: One end of the junction is discordant with germline, which a read error may explain. The J gene is TRBJ1-6, the V gene TRBV6-1; D is possibly TRBD1 (5 bases). CDR3 size: 14 residues. Per germline, CDR1 MNHNS and CDR2 SASEGT. CDR3 residues: CANLRDRQGSPIHF. The CDR3 DNA sequence: TGTGCCAACTTAAGGGACCGCCAGGGATCACCCATCCACTTT.

The chain links TRBV20-1 to TRBJ2-7; D tentatively fits TRBD1 or TRBD2 (5 bases each). Trimming took off 8 bases at V and 2 bases at J, with 19 bases between the two ends. The CDR3 contains 14 residues. CDR1 and CDR2 from the germline V gene are DFQATT and SNEGSKA (reference sequence). CDR3: CSTEVGTKTYEQYF. For the CDR3, the DNA is TGCAGTACCGAGGTCGGGACCAAGACCTACGAGCAGTACTTC.

With regard to this clonotype: The junction shows a germline mismatch at one end, possibly a read error. This chain joins TRBV5-6 and TRBJ1-6; D is ambiguous. CDR3 length: 13 amino acids. Germline V gene lookup returns CDR1 SGHDT and CDR2 YYEEEE. The CDR3 DNA sequence: TGTGCCAGCAGAATGGATCCTGGATCACCCCTCCGCTTT. Residues: CASRMDPGSPLRF.